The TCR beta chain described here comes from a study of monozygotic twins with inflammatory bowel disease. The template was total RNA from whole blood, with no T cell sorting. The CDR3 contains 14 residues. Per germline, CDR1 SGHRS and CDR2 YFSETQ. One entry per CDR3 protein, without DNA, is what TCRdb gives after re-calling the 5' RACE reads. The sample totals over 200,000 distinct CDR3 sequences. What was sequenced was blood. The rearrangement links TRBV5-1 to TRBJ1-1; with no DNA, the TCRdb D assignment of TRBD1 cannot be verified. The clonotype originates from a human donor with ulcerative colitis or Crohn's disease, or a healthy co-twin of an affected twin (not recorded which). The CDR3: CASSTGDRGTEAFF.